Sequencing of this TCR beta chain was carried out in a study of blood T cell repertoires in COVID-19. Study overall: The study drew acute and convalescent COVID-19 samples from the United States, Italy and Spain. Sources were T cells, B-cell-depleted T cells, or PBMCs; the material itself was cDNA or gDNA.

The J segment lost 3 bases and the V segment lost 5 bases, leaving 5 bases of the junction unmatched. This CDR3 has 16 amino acids. CDR1 is MNHEY, CDR2 SMNVEV, per germline (reference sequence). Some clones are missing from TCRdb's copy, which holds only in-frame ones; the method was immunoSEQ multiplex PCR. The data contain about 74,000 clones, 88% of them singletons. V is TRBV27 and J is TRBJ1-5, with 12 bases matching TRBD1. The specimen was peripheral blood. The receptor was isolated from a woman of 80 years or more with active or convalescent COVID-19. The CDR3 is CASSPGGQGANQPQHF. The CDR3 region has the DNA TGTGCCAGCAGTCCGGGGGGACAGGGGGCCAATCAGCCCCAGCATTTT.